These T cell receptor beta chains were read from a single sample in a study of graft-versus-host responses after intestinal transplantation. Sequencing was performed with immunoSEQ multiplex PCR; in TCRdb, only in-frame clones are kept and a portion is missing. The data show about 80,000 clones, about 89% seen once. Their antigens are not known. Material: unstimulated CD4+ T cells sorted from spleen or lymph node cells, obtained before intestinal transplant. The receptors were gathered from a human donor who received an intestinal transplant. Both conserved end residues are part of each CDR3.

V: TRBV19
length: 14
CDR3: CASSVPGGNQPQHF

V: TRBV28
length: 14
CDR3: CASSLWAGDQPQHF

V: TRBV5-1
length: 11
CDR3: CASRGVEEQFF

V: TRBV6-5
length: 14
CDR3: CASSYRGTAYGYTF

V: TRBV6-6
length: 15
CDR3: CASSYDMGGGGELFF

V: TRBV5-1
length: 13
CDR3: CASSPGQMAEQFF

V: TRBV2
length: 14
CDR3: CASSETVAGNEQFF

V: TRBV19
length: 12
CDR3: CASSIGDYGYTF

V: TRBV2
length: 17
CDR3: CASSVRTSGTNTGELFF

V: TRBV11-2
length: 16
CDR3: CASSVLGSGTADTQYF

V: TRBV25-1
length: 15
CDR3: CASSLEGTLTGELFF

V: TRBV4-1
length: 15
CDR3: CASSQGPTVNTEAFF

V: TRBV5-6
length: 17
CDR3: CASSGLTGQGNTGELFF

V: TRBV2
length: 15
CDR3: CASSEQGQRNTEAFF

V: TRBV30
length: 13
CDR3: CAWRDYNTGELFF

V: TRBV28
length: 15
CDR3: CASSTPGQGATGYTF

V: TRBV9
length: 14
CDR3: CASSHEAGDTEAFF

V: TRBV15
length: 14
CDR3: CATSNLGGGTEAFF

V: TRBV9
length: 15
CDR3: CASSARGNSGNTIYF

V: TRBV7-3
length: 12
CDR3: CASSLGQDEQFF

V: TRBV2
length: 15
CDR3: CASSELKLGNQPQHF

V: TRBV28
length: 10
CDR3: CARAPYEQYF

V: TRBV28
length: 19
CDR3: CASSPSVGTGGRANYGYTF

V: TRBV6-1
length: 11
CDR3: CASSEGLVYTF

V: TRBV27
length: 13
CDR3: CASSYRGGDGYTF

V: TRBV19
length: 13
CDR3: CASRDSSGNTIYF

V: TRBV6-1
length: 15
CDR3: CASNIQGQSTDTQYF

V: TRBV18
length: 12
CDR3: CASSSLGETQYF

V: TRBV2
length: 14
CDR3: CASSDGQGTDTQYF

V: TRBV7-2
length: 15
CDR3: CASSPRFAVDNEQFF

V: TRBV6-1
length: 14
CDR3: CASCLAGTIGELFF

V: TRBV5-1
length: 14
CDR3: CASSLGQAYNEQFF

V: TRBV9
length: 15
CDR3: CASSVVAGNTGELFF